Listed below are T cell receptor beta chains from one sample, sequenced in a study of blood T cell repertoires in COVID-19. The data were produced by immunoSEQ multiplex PCR, yet TCRdb's version contains in-frame clones alone and is incomplete. The sample has around 300,000 clones, just under 90% seen once. Input material: peripheral blood. The receptor source for this set is a woman in her thirties or forties with acute or convalescent COVID-19. Both conserved end residues are part of each CDR3. Each record gives: CDR3 DNA, CDR3 protein, V gene, J gene, clone size, D gene. The D gene is left open where the match is weak. Rows may omit the clone size; those that give it use once, few, many or a size class.

TGCGCCAGCAGCGTGGGACAGGGTTTCACAGATACGCAGTATTTT	CASSVGQGFTDTQYF	TRBV5-1	TRBJ2-3	NA	TRBD1
TGCGCCAGCAGCCAAACACCCTCCGCCGAGGGGGTCACTGAAGCTTTCTTT	CASSQTPSAEGVTEAFF	TRBV4-1	TRBJ1-1	NA	NA
TGTGCCAGCAGCACCCGTGGAGGGGGGGCCGGAGATACGCAGTATTTT	CASSTRGGGAGDTQYF	TRBV9	TRBJ2-3	NA	NA
TGTGCCAGCAGCCCCAGCGGGGGTGGCACAGATACGCAGTATTTT	CASSPSGGGTDTQYF	TRBV7-7	TRBJ2-3	NA	TRBD2
TGTGCCAGCAGTAACGGACAGGGTTCTAATTCACCCCTCCACTTT	CASSNGQGSNSPLHF	TRBV25-1	TRBJ1-6	NA	TRBD1
TGCAGTGCTAGCATGAACACTGAAGCTTTCTTT	CSASMNTEAFF	TRBV20-1	TRBJ1-1	NA	NA
TGTGCCAGCAGTTATTACGGACAGGGGAGCAATGAGCAGTTCTTC	CASSYYGQGSNEQFF	TRBV6-5	TRBJ2-1	NA	TRBD1
TGTGCCAGCATTATAAGTCCGGGCAGGGGAGAGACCCAGTACTTC	CASIISPGRGETQYF	TRBV6-5	TRBJ2-5	NA	NA
TGTGCCAGCAGTGACTCTAGCGGGTCCCAAGCTTTCTTT	CASSDSSGSQAFF	TRBV6-4	TRBJ1-1	NA	NA
TGTGCCAGCAGTAGGGGGTCCTCACAAGAGACCCAGTACTTC	CASSRGSSQETQYF	TRBV2	TRBJ2-5	NA	NA
TGTGCCAGCAGGGGGGACCAAGAGACCCAGTACTTC	CASRGDQETQYF	TRBV19	TRBJ2-5	NA	NA
TGCGCCAGCAGCCGCTATTACAGGGTTAATGAAAAACTGTTTTTT	CASSRYYRVNEKLFF	TRBV4-1	TRBJ1-4	few	NA
TGTGCCAGTAGCCGACAGGGTGGACAGCCCCAGCATTTT	CASSRQGGQPQHF	TRBV19	TRBJ1-5	NA	TRBD1
TGTGCCAGCAGCCGACTAGCGGGGGGCCCTCAGGCCCAGTACTTC	CASSRLAGGPQAQYF	TRBV3-1/TRBV3-2	TRBJ2-5	NA	TRBD2
TGTGCCAGCAGCGTGTCGATCCTGCCCTCTCTAAAAGCTTTCTTT	CASSVSILPSLKAFF	TRBV7-8	TRBJ1-1	NA	NA
TGCGCCAGCAGCCCAGGGGACAGGGAAGAATCACCCCTCCACTTT	CASSPGDREESPLHF	TRBV4-1	TRBJ1-6	NA	TRBD1
TGTGCCAGCAGCTTGGTAGGGGGACTAGCGGGGGCTAACAATGAGCAGTTCTTC	CASSLVGGLAGANNEQFF	TRBV5-4	TRBJ2-1	NA	TRBD2
TGTGCCAGCAGTTCGCCCGGAGAGACCCAGTACTTC	CASSSPGETQYF	TRBV6-2/TRBV6-3	TRBJ2-5	NA	NA
TGTGCCAGCAGCTCGGGACTAGCGGGGGGCACAGATACGCAGTATTTT	CASSSGLAGGTDTQYF	TRBV13	TRBJ2-3	NA	TRBD2
TGTGCCAGCAGCATAAGACAGTTTTCTAATAATTCACCCCTCCACTTT	CASSIRQFSNNSPLHF	TRBV7-2	TRBJ1-6	NA	NA
TGTGCCAGCAGCCGAAGAGGAGCGGGGGGGAACAATGAGCAGTTCTTC	CASSRRGAGGNNEQFF	TRBV7-3	TRBJ2-1	NA	TRBD2
TGTGCCAGCAACCCAATCGGACAGAGCTCCTACAATGAGCAGTTCTTC	CASNPIGQSSYNEQFF	TRBV7-2	TRBJ2-1	NA	NA
TGTGCCATCAGTGTGACGGAGATGAACACTGAAGCTTTCTTT	CAISVTEMNTEAFF	TRBV10-3	TRBJ1-1	NA	NA
TGTGCCACCAGTGACTACGGGACAGGGGTAGCTAACTATGGCTACACCTTC	CATSDYGTGVANYGYTF	TRBV24-1	TRBJ1-2	few	TRBD1
TGCGCCAGCAGCTCCCCCCTCGAAGGGGGGCGGGAGGAGCAGTTCTTC	CASSSPLEGGREEQFF	TRBV5-1	TRBJ2-1	NA	NA
TGTGCCAGCAGTCGGGGACTAGCGGGGGGCCGGGGGGAGACCCAGTACTTC	CASSRGLAGGRGETQYF	TRBV6-6	TRBJ2-5	NA	TRBD2
TGTGCCAGCAGACGACGGGACACTCGACCCGGGGAGCTGTTTTTT	CASRRRDTRPGELFF	TRBV5-8	TRBJ2-2	NA	NA
TGTGCCAGCAGCCAAGATTTGTATGGAGTCTCTGGAAACACCATATATTTT	CASSQDLYGVSGNTIYF	TRBV3-1/TRBV3-2	TRBJ1-3	once	NA
TGTGCCAGCAGGGGACTAGCGGACGATACGCAGTATTTT	CASRGLADDTQYF	TRBV12-3/TRBV12-4	TRBJ2-3	NA	TRBD2
TGCGCCAGCAGTACCACCTTCGAGTTCCGCCCAGATACGCAGTATTTT	CASSTTFEFRPDTQYF	TRBV10-1	TRBJ2-3	NA	NA
TGCAGTGCTAGTTGGGGCGGGGGCACTGAAGCTTTCTTT	CSASWGGGTEAFF	TRBV20-1	TRBJ1-1	NA	NA
TGCGCCAGCAGCCTACAGGGGTTTGGCGGGGAGCTGTTTTTT	CASSLQGFGGELFF	TRBV4-1	TRBJ2-2	NA	TRBD1
TGTGCCAGCAGACGACTCGGGACTAGCGGGGGGCACACAGATACGCAGTATTTT	CASRRLGTSGGHTDTQYF	TRBV28	TRBJ2-3	NA	TRBD2
TGTGCCAGTAGGCCGACAGACGATGAAAAACTGTTTTTT	CASRPTDDEKLFF	TRBV19	TRBJ1-4	few	NA
TGTGCCAGCAGCCCCGCGACTAGCGGGGGGATCGGGCGGTATTTT	CASSPATSGGIGRYF	TRBV3-1/TRBV3-2	TRBJ2-3	NA	TRBD2
TGTGCCAGCAGTGATGAGGGGGTGAAGATTAATGAAAAACTGTTTTTT	CASSDEGVKINEKLFF	TRBV6-1	TRBJ1-4	once	NA
TGTGCCAGCAGTTACCGGACAGGGGCAAAGGAAAAACTGTTTTTT	CASSYRTGAKEKLFF	TRBV6-5	TRBJ1-4	NA	TRBD1
TGCGCCAGCAGCCCAGGGTTATCCGACTATGGCTACACCTTC	CASSPGLSDYGYTF	TRBV5-1	TRBJ1-2	NA	NA
TGTGCCAGCAGCTTGGGACAGAGGAGAGCTTTCTTT	CASSLGQRRAFF	TRBV5-8	TRBJ1-1	once	NA
TGTGCCAGCAGTTACTCGCCGGGGAATAATTCACCCCTCCACTTT	CASSYSPGNNSPLHF	TRBV6-5	TRBJ1-6	NA	NA
TGTGCCAGTAGTCTCAGGTTTTATAGCAATCAGCCCCAGCATTTT	CASSLRFYSNQPQHF	TRBV19	TRBJ1-5	NA	NA
TGCAGTGCTCCCAGTGATGAAAAACTGTTTTTT	CSAPSDEKLFF	TRBV20-1	TRBJ1-4	NA	NA
TGTGCCAGTAGTATTCCGAGCGGGGGGCGACCGGATACGCAGTATTTT	CASSIPSGGRPDTQYF	TRBV19	TRBJ2-3	NA	TRBD2
TGTGCCAGCGCCACCAGGGGGGAAAACACTGAAGCTTTCTTT	CASATRGENTEAFF	TRBV27	TRBJ1-1	once	TRBD1
TGTGCCAGCGGACAGACCCTAAACACCATATATTTT	CASGQTLNTIYF	TRBV6-6	TRBJ1-3	NA	NA
TGTGCCAGCAGACCAGGGGGTTCGGTGACCCAGTACTTC	CASRPGGSVTQYF	TRBV11-2	TRBJ2-5	few	TRBD1